Listed below are T cell receptor beta chains from one sample, sequenced in a study of control samples from healthy donors and cancer patients. The data were produced by immunoSEQ multiplex PCR, yet TCRdb's version contains in-frame clones alone and is incomplete. Of more than 95,000 clones in the sample, around 87% were seen once. Sequences were obtained from blood. Source of these receptors: a man aged 55-75 years in good health. Both conserved end residues are trimmed from each CDR3. The order of the fields is CDR3 length, V gene, CDR3 protein.

13,TRBV28,ASSLPRNVNSPLH
13,TRBV6-5,ASSPRGQLSYEQY
11,TRBV11-2,ASSHPGIYGYT
14,TRBV14,ASSQGGTHASYEQY
12,TRBV19,ASSIDQEVGTQY
11,TRBV18,ASSGTGGTEAF
13,TRBV6-5,ASSRLGGAKNIQY
9,TRBV7-9,ASSFGEKLF
10,TRBV3-1/TRBV3-2,ASSQESRELF
11,TRBV10-3,AISPDRAYEQY
10,TRBV28,ASMVSNQPQH
13,TRBV5-6,ASSHGQGGFYEQY
13,TRBV2,ASSELAGLSISQF
10,TRBV28,ASTLGGNTIY
12,TRBV4-3,ASSQDLTGRGYT